This T cell receptor (beta chain) was retrieved from a study of read filtering for tumor transcriptome and immune sequencing. The germline V and J ends were trimmed by 0 bases and 6 bases, with 14 bases remaining between them. The CDR3 contains 16 residues. Germline loops: CDR1 LNHNV, CDR2 YYDKDF (reference sequence). Molecular barcoded adaptors covering alpha/delta and beta/gamma chains were used on approximately 400 ng RNA. TCRdb re-analysed the reads in MiXCR, keeping a single row per CDR3 protein. The repertoire consists of 39,000 or so distinct CDR3 sequences, with over 10% occurring once and the leading ten covering 25% to 35%. The table lists this clonotype with many counts.

The receptor was derived from a donor at least 40 years old with multiple myeloma. This chain joins TRBV15 and TRBJ2-2, with TRBD2 as a possible D gene (9 bases). Source material: a population of CD138-negative cells sorted from bone marrow. CDR3 amino acids: CATSRELAGQAGELFF. The CDR3 DNA is TGTGCCACCAGCAGAGAGCTAGCGGGACAGGCCGGGGAGCTGTTTTTT.